This entry describes one TCR beta chain. Germline CDR1 and CDR2: SQVTM and ANQGSEA. V was cut by 8 bases and J by 8 bases, with 18 bases left in between. The CDR3 totals 12 residues. The entry originates in a study of blood T cell repertoires in COVID-19. As for the study in general: Sites across the United States, Italy and Spain contributed samples from acute and convalescent COVID-19. Sample material is recorded as cDNA or gDNA derived from T cells, B-cell-depleted T cells, or PBMCs.

Per the original data handling: Estimation of nucleated cell counts was performed using reference gene primer amplification. This table comes from immunoSEQ multiplex PCR, and its TCRdb copy is limited to in-frame clones, with some not included. The V and J calls and the clone size are those of that table, but D and trimming were determined from the DNA. Counted here are approximately 73,000 clones, 85% to 90% occurring once; the ten biggest clones make up approximately 9%. Sequencing was done on a sample of peripheral blood. The genes are TRBV29-1 and TRBJ1-1, with D unresolved. This TCR came from a man older than 75 with acute or convalescent COVID-19. The chain's CDR3 is CSSRGPGNEAFF. CDR3 nucleotide sequence: TGCAGCTCCCGCGGCCCCGGAAACGAAGCTTTCTTT.